This TCR beta chain originates from a study of T cells in tumors and immune-related adverse events. Germline values: CDR1 MNHEY, CDR2 SVGAGI. The CDR3 runs 15 residues. The trim removed 4 bases at V and 2 bases at J, leaving 5 bases unmatched. Assay: immunoSEQ multiplex PCR; the TCRdb copy retains only in-frame clones and omits some. The sample consists of tens of thousands of clones, around nine tenths of them appearing once. This rearrangement joins TRBV6-5 to TRBJ2-7; 10 positions agree with TRBD1. This TCR came from a female donor with metastatic renal cell carcinoma. This material consisted of lymph node tissue, taken from a patient treated with anti-PD-1 therapy. CDR3 DNA sequence: TGTGCCAGCAGTTCCCCGGGACAGGGGACCTACGAGCAGTACTTC. It is translated as CASSSPGQGTYEQYF.